The 27 T cell receptor beta chains below were found in one sample sequenced in a study of blood T cell repertoires in COVID-19 (dated by TCRdb to about 2020). Library preparation used the immunoSEQ multiplex PCR assay. Imported from immuneACCESS, the table was reduced by TCRdb to in-frame sequences with V and J called. These copies leave out some clones; in studies compared against another copy, an unresolved V gene accounts for under half, and the cause of the remainder is not known. The table for this sample lists over 200,000 clones; about 90% of them were counted only once. Around 0.84% of the sample is taken by the ten largest. What was sequenced was peripheral blood. Every receptor here comes from a man between 60 and 75 years old with COVID-19, enrolled during active disease.

The V call is TRBV27, the J call TRBJ2-3; 7 nucleotides align to TRBD2. CDR1 MNHEY and CDR2 SMNVEV come from the germline V gene (reference sequence). The ends lost 3 bases at V and 3 bases at J; junction bases unmatched: 6. This CDR3 has 15 residues. The CDR3 coding sequence is TGTGCCAGCAGTTTTGCGGGAGCGGGGACAGATACGCAGTATTTT. It translates to CASSFAGAGTDTQYF.

The V gene is TRBV30, the J gene TRBJ2-7; 9 nucleotides align to TRBD2. The CDR3 spans 15 residues. V was clipped by 5 bases and J by 6 bases; unmatched bases: 14. Germline V CDR1 and CDR2: GTSNPN, SVGIG (reference sequence). The CDR3 sequence is CAWGSRGSGRSEQYF. The CDR3 bases are TGTGCCTGGGGCTCCCGCGGGAGCGGGAGGAGCGAGCAGTACTTC.

This chain links TRBV19 with TRBJ1-2, with 7 positions matching TRBD1. J gave up 7 bases and V 7 bases, and 12 bases lay outside the gene matches. The CDR3 extends over 14 amino acids. CDR1 and CDR2 from the germline V gene are LNHDA and SQIVND (reference sequence). The CDR3: CASTLREGAGGYTF. The CDR3 DNA reads TGTGCCAGTACCCTCCGTGAGGGGGCCGGTGGCTACACCTTC.

The chain links TRBV5-8 to TRBJ1-3; 7 nucleotides match TRBD1. The germline V gene has CDR1 SGHTS and CDR2 YDEGEE. The CDR3 covers 16 residues. After removal of 4 bases from V and 2 bases from J, the junction contained 9 bases not matched to a gene. The CDR3 DNA sequence: TGTGCCAGCAGCGAAGGGACAGTTTTTGCTGGAAACACCATATATTTT. Protein sequence: CASSEGTVFAGNTIYF.

The V and J genes are TRBV19 and TRBJ2-3; the D is unclear. The CDR3 loop spans 12 amino acids. Germline V gives CDR1 LNHDA, CDR2 SQIVND (reference sequence). V was trimmed by 3 bases and J by 10 bases, leaving 11 bases between them. The CDR3 here is CASSIWPLPQYF. The CDR3 DNA reads as TGTGCCAGTAGTATCTGGCCCCTTCCGCAGTATTTT.

The V and J genes are TRBV5-1 and TRBJ1-1; D is unresolved. In germline, CDR1 is SGHRS, CDR2 YFSETQ. The CDR3 is 15 residues long. V was shortened by 4 bases and J by 0 bases, with 13 bases between the two germline ends. Here the CDR3 reads CASSPSRSMNTEAFF. The CDR3 DNA follows: TGCGCCAGCAGCCCGTCGAGGTCCATGAACACTGAAGCTTTCTTT.

The V and J genes are TRBV30 and TRBJ2-2, with TRBD1 matching 8 bases. This CDR3 spans 16 amino acids. The trim removed 5 bases at V and 5 bases at J, leaving 13 bases unmatched. CDR1 and CDR2 (germline): GTSNPN, SVGIG (reference sequence). For the CDR3, the DNA is TGTGCCTGGCTAACCCCAGGGGGCGCAGGTACCGGGGAGCTGTTTTTT. Its translation: CAWLTPGGAGTGELFF.

The chain couples TRBV19 to TRBJ1-2; 7 bases agree with TRBD1. The CDR3 is 16 amino acids. CDR1 is LNHDA and CDR2 is SQIVND in the germline V gene (reference sequence). Unmatched junction bases numbered 14, after V lost 6 bases and J lost 4 bases. The CDR3 DNA sequence: TGTGCCAGTAGCACCGGGACAGCATCTCTCTTCTATGGCTACACCTTC. Translation: CASSTGTASLFYGYTF.

Comments on this clone: Other DNA sequences in this sample translate to the same CDR3. The chain carries TRBV7-3 and TRBJ2-2; D call uncertain. The CDR3 is 12 residues long. V was clipped by 2 bases and J by 5 bases, with 3 bases between them. Germline CDR1 and CDR2: SGHTA and FQGTGA. CDR3 sequence: CASSLLTGELFF. DNA of the CDR3: TGTGCCAGCAGCTTACTGACCGGGGAGCTGTTTTTT.

The chain uses TRBV5-1 and TRBJ2-5, with 8 nucleotides matching TRBD1. The CDR3 is made up of 15 amino acids. Germline assignment: CDR1 SGHRS and CDR2 YFSETQ. Trimming took 2 bases from V and 5 from J; bases not matched to a gene: 8. The CDR3, as DNA: TGCGCCAGCAGCTTACGGACAGGGTCATGGGAGACCCAGTACTTC. Translation: CASSLRTGSWETQYF.

The chain's CDR3 is CAISVTGGGEPQHF. CDR3 bases: TGTGCCATCAGTGTTACGGGGGGAGGGGAGCCCCAGCATTTT. V and J are TRBV10-3 and TRBJ1-5; TRBD1 might be the D (5 bases). Germline assignment: CDR1 ENHRY and CDR2 SYGVKD. Trimming took 4 bases from V and 8 from J, leaving 15 bases between them. The CDR3 length is 14 residues.

This clone was seen just once. This chain joins TRBV2 and TRBJ1-2; 8 bases align to TRBD1. With 1 base clipped from V and 3 bases from J, the junction kept 1 base outside the gene matches. From germline, CDR1 is SNHLY and CDR2 FYNNEI. This CDR3 region has 14 residues. The CDR3, as DNA: TGTGCCAGCAGTGAAGACAGGGGGTACTATGGCTACACCTTC. Protein: CASSEDRGYYGYTF. Full variable domain (rest looked up from reference TRBV2 and TRBJ1-2): EPEVTQTPSHQVTQMGQEVILRCVPISNHLYFYWYRQILGQKVEFLVSFYNNEISEKSEIFDDQFSVERPDGSNFTLKIRSTKLEDSAMYFCASSEDRGYYGYTFGSGTRLTVV.

The chain employs TRBV27 and TRBJ2-7, with 9 bases aligning to TRBD1. The CDR3 has 16 amino acids. V was pared by 2 bases and J by 6 bases, with 11 bases of the junction left unmatched. Germline V gene sequence: CDR1 MNHEY, CDR2 SMNVEV (reference sequence). The CDR3 nucleotides are TGTGCCAGCAGTTTAAGAATGGGACAGGGTAAATCCGAGCAGTACTTC. Its translation is CASSLRMGQGKSEQYF.

This sequence joins TRBV24-1 and TRBJ1-1; TRBD1 might be the D (5 bases). In germline, CDR1 is KGHDR, CDR2 SFDVKD. With 1 base removed from V and 6 bases from J, the gap between germline ends came to 8 bases. There are 13 residues in the CDR3. CDR3 DNA: TGTGCCACCAGTGATTTTGCAGGGTCTGAAGCTTTCTTT. Its translation: CATSDFAGSEAFF.

Remarks on this clone: A read error may account for a junction end that differs from germline. The chain recombines TRBV12-3 or TRBV12-4 with TRBJ1-4; unclear D gene. This CDR3 is 12 amino acids long. The CDR3 here is CASSGPNEKLFF. The CDR3 nucleotides read TGTGCCAGCAGTGGGCCTAACGAAAAACTGTTTTTT.

The chain joins TRBV5-1 to TRBJ1-3; TRBD1 might be the D (5 bases). Germline CDR1 is SGHRS and CDR2 is YFSETQ. V gave up 5 bases and J gave up 0 bases, with 15 bases separating them. This CDR3 comprises 16 residues. This chain's CDR3 is CASSPGGSSSGNTIYF. CDR3 DNA: TGCGCCAGCAGTCCGGGGGGGTCGAGCTCTGGAAACACCATATATTTT.

The rearrangement links TRBV19 to TRBJ2-7; 10 bases agree with TRBD1. Germline trimming cut 3 bases from V and 3 bases from J; bases unmatched to any gene: 11. The CDR3 runs to 17 residues. Germline V gene sequence: CDR1 LNHDA, CDR2 SQIVND (reference sequence). This CDR3 reads CASSIAASGTGVYEQYF. Written as DNA, the CDR3 is TGTGCCAGTAGTATCGCAGCTTCCGGGACAGGGGTCTACGAGCAGTACTTC.

The chain is built from TRBV5-5 and TRBJ2-7, with TRBD1 matching over 10 bases. Germline V gene data show CDR1 as SGHKS and CDR2 as YYEKEE (reference sequence). This CDR3 contains 15 residues. J was trimmed by 2 bases and V by 3 bases; bases with no gene match: 5. This chain's CDR3 is CASSWTGTGAYEQYF. The CDR3 DNA reads as TGTGCCAGCAGCTGGACCGGGACAGGGGCCTACGAGCAGTACTTC.

In nucleotides, the CDR3 is TGCGCCAGCAGCCACAAGTTAGCGGGGGGTTCGCTTGGGCAGTACTTC. The encoded protein is CASSHKLAGGSLGQYF. This chain connects TRBV4-3 to TRBJ2-7; 10 bases agree with TRBD2. CDR3 size: 16 residues. Germline-derived CDR1 and CDR2 are LGHNA and YSLEER. The junction had 14 bases not matched to a gene; V was cut back by 3 bases and J by 9 bases.

The J gene is TRBJ2-1, the V gene TRBV3-1 (or the pseudogene TRBV3-2); maybe TRBD1 (7 bases). V was pared by 4 bases and J by 0 bases, with 13 bases between. The length of the CDR3 is 16 residues. Per the germline V gene, CDR1 is LGHDT and CDR2 is YNNKEL (reference sequence). CDR3 in DNA: TGTGCCAGCAGCCGCCAGGGGGGAAGCTCCTACAATGAGCAGTTCTTC. This translates into CASSRQGGSSYNEQFF.

The chain recombines TRBV18 with TRBJ1-1; a possible D gene is TRBD1 (6 bases). The ends were cut back, 3 bases at V and 4 bases at J, with 12 bases in the middle. This CDR3 region has 14 residues. From germline, CDR1 is KGHSH and CDR2 LQKENI. In DNA form, the CDR3 reads TGTGCCAGCTCACCCAACGCAGGGGTCACTGAAGCTTTCTTT. Translation: CASSPNAGVTEAFF.

V and J are TRBV19 and TRBJ1-1; 10 positions match TRBD1. The CDR3 totals 15 residues. Germline V CDR1 and CDR2: LNHDA, SQIVND (reference sequence). Trimming at V came to 3 bases and at J to 4 bases, leaving 5 bases not matched to a gene. CDR3 DNA: TGTGCCAGTAGTATTGGAGGGACAGGGGTCACTGAAGCTTTCTTT. Protein: CASSIGGTGVTEAFF.

This rearrangement joins TRBV5-1 to TRBJ1-2; 9 nucleotides match TRBD1. V gave up 5 bases and J gave up 4 bases; unmatched junction bases: 6. CDR1 SGHRS and CDR2 YFSETQ come from the germline V gene. The CDR3 has 14 amino acids. The CDR3 loop reads CASRPGQGSYGYTF. DNA of the CDR3: TGCGCCAGCAGACCGGGACAGGGATCCTATGGCTACACCTTC.

J is TRBJ2-7 and V is TRBV30; tentatively, D is TRBD1 (5 bases). The CDR3 consists of 12 residues. V lost 4 bases to trimming and J lost 1 base, with 8 bases between them. Germline V CDR1 and CDR2: GTSNPN, SVGIG (reference sequence). CDR3 amino acids: CAWIRESYEQYF. The CDR3 DNA follows: TGTGCCTGGATCAGGGAATCCTACGAGCAGTACTTC.

This chain connects TRBV2 to TRBJ1-4; D perhaps matches TRBD1 (6 bases). Germline V CDR1 and CDR2: SNHLY, FYNNEI. The CDR3 consists of 15 residues. The V and J ends lost 6 bases and 1 base respectively, with 12 bases between them. For the CDR3, the DNA is TGTGCCAGCAGGGATACAGGGCTAACTAATGAAAAACTGTTTTTT. Translating gives CASRDTGLTNEKLFF.

V is TRBV10-1 and J is TRBJ2-7; 7 positions match TRBD2. V was clipped by 7 bases and J by 4 bases; unmatched bases: 4. This CDR3 is built from 12 residues. Germline V gene data show CDR1 as WNHNN and CDR2 as SYGVQD (reference sequence). The CDR3 DNA reads as TGCGCCAGCAACGGGGGGAGGTACGAGCAGTACTTC. It specifies CASNGGRYEQYF.

This rearrangement joins TRBV12-3 or TRBV12-4 to TRBJ1-2; 10 bases agree with TRBD1. The CDR3 covers 13 residues. J lost 5 bases, V lost 8 bases, and 5 bases had no gene match. CDR3 in amino acids: CASGGTGEYGYTF. The CDR3 coding sequence is TGTGCCAGCGGCGGGACAGGGGAATATGGCTACACCTTC.